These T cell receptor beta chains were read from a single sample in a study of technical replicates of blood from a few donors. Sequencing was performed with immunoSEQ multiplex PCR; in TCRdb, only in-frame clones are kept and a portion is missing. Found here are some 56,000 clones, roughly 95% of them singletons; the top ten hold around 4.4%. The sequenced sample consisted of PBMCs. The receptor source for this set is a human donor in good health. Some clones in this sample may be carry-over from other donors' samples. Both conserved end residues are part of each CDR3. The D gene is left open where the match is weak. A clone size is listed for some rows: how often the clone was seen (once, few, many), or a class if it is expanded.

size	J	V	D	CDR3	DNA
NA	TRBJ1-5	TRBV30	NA	CAWSGDRSNQPQHF	TGTGCCTGGAGTGGTGACAGAAGCAATCAGCCCCAGCATTTT
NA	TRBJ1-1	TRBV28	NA	CASSPTGLNTEAFF	TGTGCCAGCAGCCCTACAGGGCTGAACACTGAAGCTTTCTTT
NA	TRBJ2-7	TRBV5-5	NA	CASSSSGYEQYF	TGTGCCAGCAGCTCCAGCGGATACGAGCAGTACTTC
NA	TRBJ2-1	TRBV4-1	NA	CASSERSLGNEQFF	TGCGCCAGCAGCGAGCGGAGCCTTGGGAATGAGCAGTTCTTC
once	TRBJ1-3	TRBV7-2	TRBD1	CASRLGPGQGLLTGNTIYF	TGTGCCAGCAGATTAGGCCCGGGACAGGGGTTATTAACAGGAAACACCATATATTTT
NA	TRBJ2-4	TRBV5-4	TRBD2	CASSLAGGSVGNIQYF	TGTGCCAGCAGCTTGGCAGGCGGGAGCGTTGGAAACATTCAGTACTTC
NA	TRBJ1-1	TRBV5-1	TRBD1	CASSSGTGNTEAFF	TGCGCCAGCAGCTCCGGGACAGGGAACACTGAAGCTTTCTTT
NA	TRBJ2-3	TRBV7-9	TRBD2	CASSFGLAGRDTQYF	TGTGCCAGCAGCTTTGGGCTAGCGGGACGAGATACGCAGTATTTT
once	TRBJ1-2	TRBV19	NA	CASSPTRDTGYTF	TGTGCCAGTAGTCCGACCCGGGACACTGGCTACACCTTC
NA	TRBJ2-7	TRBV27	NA	CASSPGLARVGYF	TGTGCCAGCAGTCCCGGACTCGCCCGGGTTGGATACTTC
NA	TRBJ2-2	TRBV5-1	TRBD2	CASSKGTSGNTGELFF	TGCGCCAGCAGCAAGGGGACTAGCGGAAACACCGGGGAGCTGTTTTTT
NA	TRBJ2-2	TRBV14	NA	CASSQGTGFNTGELFF	TGTGCCAGCAGCCAAGGCACAGGGTTTAACACCGGGGAGCTGTTTTTT
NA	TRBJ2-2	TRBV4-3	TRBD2	CASSQAISGTSGRGTGELFF	TGCGCCAGCAGCCAAGCGATTTCCGGGACTAGCGGGAGGGGCACCGGGGAGCTGTTTTTT
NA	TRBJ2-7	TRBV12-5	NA	CASGLAPHNYEQYF	TGTGCTAGTGGTTTGGCCCCCCACAACTACGAGCAGTACTTC
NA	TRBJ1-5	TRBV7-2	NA	CASSLVAGNNQPQHF	TGTGCCAGCAGCTTAGTGGCAGGCAACAATCAGCCCCAGCATTTT